This T cell receptor beta chain was captured in a study of OX40 agonist ivuxolimab in advanced cancers. This clone was observed a few times. Here immunoSEQ multiplex PCR was the method, and the copy in TCRdb shows in-frame clones only, minus some. This table holds some 70,000 clones, about 88% found once. The CDR3 is made up of 17 amino acids. Germline V gives CDR1 SEHNR, CDR2 FQNEAQ (reference sequence). The trim removed 5 bases at V and 3 bases at J, leaving 14 bases unmatched. Sequenced here: CD4+ or CD8+ T cells sorted from blood, sampled in a trial of the OX40 agonist ivuxolimab. The source of this sequence is an adult with an advanced solid tumor such as melanoma, head and neck, liver or kidney cancer. The chain joins TRBV7-9 to TRBJ1-2; 8 nucleotides match TRBD1. CDR3 sequence: CASSPERYRGGYYGYTF. Written as DNA, the CDR3 is TGTGCCAGCAGCCCGGAAAGATACAGGGGGGGGTACTATGGCTACACCTTC.